The rows below give T cell receptor beta chains drawn from one sample of a study of T-cell reconstitution after alpha-beta-depleted transplantation in children. TCRdb reprocessed the PCR reads with MiXCR, giving one entry per CDR3 protein. The repertoire holds approximately 70,000 distinct CDR3 sequences, 4% to 5% seen once, with approximately 17% in the top ten. The sample here was PBMCs, mostly from graft donor cells, taken 180 days after TCRalphabeta/CD19-depleted stem cell transplant. The receptors come from a boy less than two years old who had a stem cell transplant for acute myeloid leukemia, so the T cells may come from the graft donor. CDR3s include the opening cysteine and the closing phenylalanine or tryptophan. The order of the fields is J gene, V gene, D gene, clone size, CDR3 protein, CDR3 DNA. D genes are given only for firm matches. Clone size, where shown, is once, few, many, or a class for clones that have expanded.

>TRBJ2-1|TRBV5-1|.|many
CASSLEGATRVRWQFF
TGCGCCAGCAGCTTGGAAGGGGCTACAAGGGTTCGATGGCAGTTCTTC
>TRBJ1-5|TRBV20-1|.|many
CSAKGRDLSNQPQHF
TGCAGTGCCAAGGGGCGGGATTTAAGCAATCAGCCCCAGCATTTT
>TRBJ2-1|TRBV4-3|.|many
CASSQDRTTYNEQFF
TGCGCCAGCAGCCAAGATCGGACAACCTACAATGAGCAGTTCTTC
>TRBJ2-7|TRBV7-9|.|many
CASSPGGGTFYEQYF
TGTGCCAGCAGCCCCGGAGGGGGCACCTTCTACGAGCAGTACTTC
>TRBJ1-2|TRBV27|.|many
CASSLSYRRGYTF
TGTGCCAGCAGTTTATCGTACCGACGGGGCTACACCTTC
>TRBJ2-3|TRBV12-3/TRBV12-4|TRBD2|many
CASSKRGGTDTQYF
TGTGCCAGCAGCAAGCGGGGGGGCACAGATACGCAGTATTTT
>TRBJ2-2|TRBV24-1|TRBD2|many
CATSQLSGGTNTGELFF
TGTGCCACCAGCCAACTTAGCGGGGGCACGAACACCGGGGAGCTGTTTTTT
>TRBJ1-5|TRBV5-8|.|many
CASSLSGNSNQPQHF
TGTGCCAGCAGCTTGTCGGGCAATAGCAATCAGCCCCAGCATTTT
>TRBJ2-5|TRBV10-2|TRBD1|many
CASSLDRPWETQYF
TGCGCCAGCAGCTTGGACAGGCCCTGGGAGACCCAGTACTTC
>TRBJ2-1|TRBV6-2/TRBV6-3|.|many
CASREMGQQINEQFF
TGTGCCAGCAGGGAGATGGGGCAGCAAATCAATGAGCAGTTCTTC
>TRBJ2-4|TRBV20-1|.|many
CSARVLGPLAKNIQYF
TGCAGTGCTAGAGTGTTAGGTCCACTAGCCAAAAACATTCAGTACTTC
>TRBJ2-5|TRBV7-6|.|many
CASSLGWGRPNQETQYF
TGTGCCAGCAGCTTAGGTTGGGGCAGACCTAACCAAGAGACCCAGTACTTC
>TRBJ2-3|TRBV5-6|.|once
CASGLGLLYSEQYF
TGTGCCAGCGGCCTCGGGCTCCTCTATTCTGAGCAGTATTTT
>TRBJ2-1|TRBV24-1|.|many
CATSEEDEQFF
TGTGCCACCAGTGAGGAGGATGAGCAGTTCTTC
>TRBJ2-2|TRBV5-1|.|many
CASSWKGQYTGELFF
TGCGCCAGCAGCTGGAAAGGACAGTACACCGGGGAGCTGTTTTTT
>TRBJ2-1|TRBV24-1|TRBD2|many
CATSDVAGLYNEQFF
TGTGCCACCAGTGACGTAGCGGGGCTCTACAATGAGCAGTTCTTC
>TRBJ2-2|TRBV20-1|TRBD1|many
CSASSGTGYPGELFF
TGCAGTGCTAGCTCTGGGACAGGGTATCCCGGGGAGCTGTTTTTT
>TRBJ1-4|TRBV5-4|.|many
CASSLDRVGNEKLFF
TGTGCCAGCAGCTTGGACAGGGTTGGGAATGAAAAACTGTTTTTT
>TRBJ1-5|TRBV19|.|.
CASRKAASNQPQHF
TGTGCCTCTAGAAAGGCAGCTAGCAATCAGCCCCAGCATTTT
>TRBJ2-3|TRBV11-3|TRBD1|.
CASSPRTGGTDTQYF
TGTGCCAGCAGCCCAAGGACAGGGGGCACAGATACGCAGTATTTT
>TRBJ2-7|TRBV30|.|many
CAWSPGLRYEQYF
TGTGCCTGGAGTCCAGGGTTACGCTACGAGCAGTACTTC
>TRBJ2-3|TRBV6-1|.|many
CASRRDPTDTQYF
TGTGCCAGCAGGAGGGACCCAACAGATACGCAGTATTTT
>TRBJ2-5|TRBV27|TRBD1|many
CASSWTGEGETQYF
TGTGCCAGCAGTTGGACAGGGGAGGGGGAGACCCAGTACTTC
>TRBJ2-1|TRBV12-3/TRBV12-4|TRBD2|many
CASSRTSGGANEQFF
TGTGCCAGCAGTCGCACTAGCGGGGGGGCCAATGAGCAGTTCTTC
>TRBJ2-1|TRBV6-5|TRBD2|many
CASIGRGGRNEQFF
TGTGCCAGCATAGGTCGGGGGGGCCGCAATGAGCAGTTCTTC
>TRBJ2-1|TRBV5-1|.|many
CASSSSGGPNEQFF
TGCGCCAGCAGCTCCTCCGGAGGGCCTAATGAGCAGTTCTTC
>TRBJ2-5|TRBV4-1|.|many
CASSHVIGETQYF
TGCGCCAGCAGCCATGTGATTGGGGAGACCCAGTACTTC
>TRBJ2-1|TRBV12-3/TRBV12-4|.|many
CASSFPPPLFNEQFF
TGTGCCAGCAGTTTTCCCCCACCCTTGTTCAATGAGCAGTTCTTC